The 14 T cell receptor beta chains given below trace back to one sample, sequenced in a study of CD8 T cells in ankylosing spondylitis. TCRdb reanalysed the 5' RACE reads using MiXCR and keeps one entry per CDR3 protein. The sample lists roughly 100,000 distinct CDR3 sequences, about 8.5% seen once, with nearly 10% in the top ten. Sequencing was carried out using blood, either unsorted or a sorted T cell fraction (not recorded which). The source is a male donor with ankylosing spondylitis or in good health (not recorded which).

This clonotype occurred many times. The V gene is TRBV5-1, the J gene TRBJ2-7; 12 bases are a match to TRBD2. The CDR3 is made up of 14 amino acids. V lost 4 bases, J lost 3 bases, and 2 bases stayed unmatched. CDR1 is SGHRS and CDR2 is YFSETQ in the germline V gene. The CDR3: CASSQTSGSYEQYF. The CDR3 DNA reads TGCGCCAGCAGCCAGACTAGCGGGAGCTACGAGCAGTACTTC.

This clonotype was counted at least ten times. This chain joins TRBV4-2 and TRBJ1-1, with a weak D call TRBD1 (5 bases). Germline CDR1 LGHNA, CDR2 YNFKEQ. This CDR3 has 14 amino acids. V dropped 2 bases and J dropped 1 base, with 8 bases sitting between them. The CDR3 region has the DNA TGTGCCAGCAGCCAACACCAGGGGAACACTGAAGCTTTCTTT. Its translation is CASSQHQGNTEAFF.

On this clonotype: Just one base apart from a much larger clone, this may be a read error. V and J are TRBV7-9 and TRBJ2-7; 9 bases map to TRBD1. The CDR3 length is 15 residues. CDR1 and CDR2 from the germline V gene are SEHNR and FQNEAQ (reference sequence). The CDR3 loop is CASSPRTGESYGQYF. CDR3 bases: TGTGCCAGCAGCCCAAGGACAGGGGAATCCTACGGGCAGTACTTC.

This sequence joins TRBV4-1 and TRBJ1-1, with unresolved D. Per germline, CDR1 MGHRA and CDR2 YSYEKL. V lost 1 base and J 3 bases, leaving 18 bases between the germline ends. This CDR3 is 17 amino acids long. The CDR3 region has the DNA TGCGCCAGCAGCCAAGTAGCAGGCTCGGCAGGCGACACTGAAGCTTTCTTT. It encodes CASSQVAGSAGDTEAFF.

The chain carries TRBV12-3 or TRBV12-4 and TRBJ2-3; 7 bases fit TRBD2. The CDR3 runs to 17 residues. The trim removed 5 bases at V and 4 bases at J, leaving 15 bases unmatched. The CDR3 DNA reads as TGTGCCAGCAGTGCCCCCCTGGCGGGAGTGAGTGCAGATACGCAGTATTTT. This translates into CASSAPLAGVSADTQYF.

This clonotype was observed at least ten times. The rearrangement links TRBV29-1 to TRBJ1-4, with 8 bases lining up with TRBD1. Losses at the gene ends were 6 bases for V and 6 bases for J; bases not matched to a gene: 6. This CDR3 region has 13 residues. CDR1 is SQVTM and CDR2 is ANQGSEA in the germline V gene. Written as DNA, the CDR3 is TGCAGCGTAACAACAGGGGGGGATGAAAAACTGTTTTTT. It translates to CSVTTGGDEKLFF.

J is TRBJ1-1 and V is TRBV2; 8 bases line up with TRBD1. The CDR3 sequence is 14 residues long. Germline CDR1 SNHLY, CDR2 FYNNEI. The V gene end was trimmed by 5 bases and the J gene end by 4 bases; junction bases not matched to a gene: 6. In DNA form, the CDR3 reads TGTGCCAGCAGTAGACAGGGGTCGAGCACTGAAGCTTTCTTT. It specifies CASSRQGSSTEAFF.

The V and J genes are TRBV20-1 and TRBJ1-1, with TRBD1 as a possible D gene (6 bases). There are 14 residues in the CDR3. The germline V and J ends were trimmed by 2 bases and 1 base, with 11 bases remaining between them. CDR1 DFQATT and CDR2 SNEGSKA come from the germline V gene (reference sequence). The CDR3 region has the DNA TGCAGTGCTAGATCACAGGGACCGAACACTGAAGCTTTCTTT. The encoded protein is CSARSQGPNTEAFF.

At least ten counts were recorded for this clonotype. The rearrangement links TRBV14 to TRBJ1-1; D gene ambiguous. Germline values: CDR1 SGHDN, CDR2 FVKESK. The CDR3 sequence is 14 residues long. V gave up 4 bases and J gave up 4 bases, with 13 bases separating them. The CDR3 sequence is CASSPNFETTEAFF. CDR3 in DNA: TGTGCCAGCAGCCCGAATTTCGAAACCACTGAAGCTTTCTTT.

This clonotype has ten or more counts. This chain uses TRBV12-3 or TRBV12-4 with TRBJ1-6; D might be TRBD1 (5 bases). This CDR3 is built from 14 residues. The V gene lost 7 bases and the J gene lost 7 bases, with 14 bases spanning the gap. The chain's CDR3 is CASTRDGTNSPLHF. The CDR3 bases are TGTGCCAGCACCCGGGACGGAACCAATTCACCCCTCCACTTT.

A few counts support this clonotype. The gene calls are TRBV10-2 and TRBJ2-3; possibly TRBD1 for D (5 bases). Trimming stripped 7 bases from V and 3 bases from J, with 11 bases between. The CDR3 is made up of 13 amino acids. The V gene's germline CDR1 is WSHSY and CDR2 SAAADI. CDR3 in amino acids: CASIRKGTDTQYF. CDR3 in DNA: TGCGCCAGCATTCGCAAGGGGACAGATACGCAGTATTTT.

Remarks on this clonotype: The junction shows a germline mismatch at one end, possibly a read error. CDR3 residues: CTSSLSQGYNEQFF. The CDR3 DNA is TGTACCAGCAGTTTATCCCAGGGGTACAATGAGCAGTTCTTC. The chain is built from TRBV27 and TRBJ2-1, with TRBD1 as a possible D gene (6 bases). The germline gives CDR1 MNHEY, CDR2 SMNVEV (reference sequence). The CDR3 has 14 amino acids.

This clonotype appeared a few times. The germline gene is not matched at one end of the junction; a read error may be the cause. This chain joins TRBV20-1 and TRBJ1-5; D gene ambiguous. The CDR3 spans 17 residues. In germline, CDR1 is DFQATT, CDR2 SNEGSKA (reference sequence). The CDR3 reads CCARDRLSAGVNQPQHF. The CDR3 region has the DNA TGCTGTGCTAGAGATAGGCTCTCGGCCGGGGTCAATCAGCCCCAGCATTTT.

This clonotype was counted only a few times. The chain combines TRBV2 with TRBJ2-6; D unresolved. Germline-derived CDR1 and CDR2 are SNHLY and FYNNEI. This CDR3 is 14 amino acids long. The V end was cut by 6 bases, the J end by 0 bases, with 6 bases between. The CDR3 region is CASSGYSGANVLTF. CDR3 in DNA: TGTGCCAGCAGCGGATACTCTGGGGCCAACGTCCTGACTTTC. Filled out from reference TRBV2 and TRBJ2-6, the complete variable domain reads EPEVTQTPSHQVTQMGQEVILRCVPISNHLYFYWYRQILGQKVEFLVSFYNNEISEKSEIFDDQFSVERPDGSNFTLKIRSTKLEDSAMYFCASSGYSGANVLTFGAGSRLTVL.